The TCR beta chain under discussion was sequenced for a study of radiotherapy plus CTLA-4 blockade in lung cancer. Whole-study context: Objective responses were seen in around 18% of patients, disease control in over 25%.

Treatment of patients with chemo-refractory metastatic non-small-cell lung cancer consisted of focal radiation plus CTLA-4 blockade with ipilimumab. The data were produced by immunoSEQ multiplex PCR, yet TCRdb's version contains in-frame clones alone and is incomplete. The profile shows tens of thousands of clones, 79% of them singletons. This CDR3 has 15 residues. V was clipped by 0 bases and J by 2 bases; unmatched bases: 4. Per germline, CDR1 MNHEY and CDR2 SVGAGI. The rearrangement links TRBV6-5 to TRBJ2-7; TRBD1 aligns across 7 bases. The material was peripheral blood, obtained from a patient treated with radiotherapy plus ipilimumab. The sequence was obtained from a human donor with non-small cell lung cancer that progressed on radiotherapy plus ipilimumab. This CDR3 is CASSYSWDSTYEQYF. CDR3 sequence (DNA): TGTGCCAGCAGTTACTCCTGGGACAGCACCTACGAGCAGTACTTC.